Given below is one T cell receptor (beta chain) in context. Its antigen remains undetermined. No quality values exist for individual bases; no much larger clone is one base distant. In the paper's terms, the time point label means: more than 40 days after influenza vaccine administration. Preparation of the library involved RT-PCR. Sequencing took place on an Illumina HiSeq 2500. The public reads were reprocessed in TCRdb via fastp at Q25 and MiXCR, keeping in-frame beta chains. Entries are consolidated by CDR3 protein sequence, retaining the most common genes and DNA. The sample table holds a few hundred thousand distinct CDR3 sequences, of which roughly 9.7% were seen once. Approximately 12% of the sample is in the top ten clones. This specimen comes from a study of response to subunit inactivated influenza vaccine (dated 2018 in TCRdb). A note on the overall study: Deep quantitative T cell receptor repertoire profiling was used in the study to track responses to a trivalent subunit inactivated influenza vaccine.

CDR1 and CDR2, looked up from the germline V gene (reference sequence), are SGHAT and FQDESV. Taken from cysteine to phenylalanine, the CDR3 has 16 residues. Only the CDR3 portion is preserved as DNA: 48 bases, with reading frame beginning at the first base. From V the trimming removes 8 bases and from J it removes 9 bases, while the gene matches leave 12 bases of the junction unaccounted for. What the study reported, not specific to this receptor: The authors proposed that each seasonal influenza vaccination may bring in only a limited number of new T cells.

The receptor's source is a man aged 45-65 years who received an inactivated influenza vaccine. Donor details come from another sample of the same person, matched by shared clones. The V gene is TRBV11-1 and the J gene is TRBJ2-1; a stretch of 14 junction bases matches TRBD2. Material: PBMCs from blood, obtained about 6 weeks after vaccination. This receptor has the CDR3 CASGLAGGTSLGEQFF. Here is the DNA: TGTGCCAGCGGACTAGCGGGAGGAACGTCTCTTGGTGAGCAGTTCTTC.